A selection of T cell receptor beta chains follows, all from one sample in a study of post-analysis software for immune sequencing data. One entry per CDR3 protein, called by TCRdb with MiXCR from the PCR reads. This repertoire shows hundreds of thousands of distinct CDR3 sequences, 44% found once; its top ten account for 1.7%. Sequenced input: blood. The source of these receptors is a girl between 5 and 17 years old with multiple sclerosis. Each CDR3 is given with its conserved first and last residue. The order of the fields is CDR3 DNA, CDR3 protein, clone size, V gene, D gene, J gene. D genes are given only for firm matches. Some rows mark clone size as missing; the rest say once, few, many or name a class of expanded clone.

DNA: TGCGCCAGCAGCTCGGACAGGGTGGTCACTGAAGCTTTCTTT
CDR3: CASSSDRVVTEAFF
size: .
V: TRBV5-1
D: TRBD1
J: TRBJ1-1

DNA: TGTGCCAGCAGCCAACCCTCGACTAGCGGGATCACAGATACGCAGTATTTT
CDR3: CASSQPSTSGITDTQYF
size: .
V: TRBV3-1
D: TRBD2
J: TRBJ2-3

DNA: TGTGCCAGCAGTTTGATGGAAGGGTCCGTCGGGGAGCAGTACTTC
CDR3: CASSLMEGSVGEQYF
size: .
V: TRBV27
D: .
J: TRBJ2-7

DNA: TGCAGCGTTGAGTCGCTTGCTGGGGAACCCCAGCATTTT
CDR3: CSVESLAGEPQHF
size: .
V: TRBV29-1
D: .
J: TRBJ1-5

DNA: TGTGCCAGCAGCACAACAGGGGACTATGGCTACACCTTC
CDR3: CASSTTGDYGYTF
size: few
V: TRBV7-8
D: TRBD1
J: TRBJ1-2

DNA: TGTGCCAGCAGTTTAAAAGAAAATCAGCCCCAGCATTTT
CDR3: CASSLKENQPQHF
size: few
V: TRBV12-3/TRBV12-4
D: .
J: TRBJ1-5

DNA: TGTGCCAGCAGCCAGGCGCCACCATGGACAGGGACTTACGACGAGCAGTACTTC
CDR3: CASSQAPPWTGTYDEQYF
size: .
V: TRBV3-1
D: TRBD1
J: TRBJ2-7

DNA: TGTGCCAGCAGCTTAAGGGGAATGGACTATGGCTACACCTTC
CDR3: CASSLRGMDYGYTF
size: .
V: TRBV5-5
D: .
J: TRBJ1-2

DNA: TGTGCCACCAGCATCGGGGAGGGTTTTTATGGCTACACCTTC
CDR3: CATSIGEGFYGYTF
size: few
V: TRBV15
D: .
J: TRBJ1-2

DNA: TGCGCCAGCAGCTTGGCGTCTAGCGGCACCTACGAGCAGTACTTC
CDR3: CASSLASSGTYEQYF
size: few
V: TRBV5-1
D: TRBD2
J: TRBJ2-7

DNA: TGCGCCAGCAGCCACCCGGACAGCAACTATGGCTACACCTTC
CDR3: CASSHPDSNYGYTF
size: few
V: TRBV4-1
D: .
J: TRBJ1-2

DNA: TGTGCCAGCAGCTCCCGACTACAGGGGTCTAACCTCGAGCAGTACTTC
CDR3: CASSSRLQGSNLEQYF
size: few
V: TRBV7-9
D: TRBD1
J: TRBJ2-7

DNA: TGTGCCAGCAGAGACCCCGCAGGGAACGGAAACACCATATATTTT
CDR3: CASRDPAGNGNTIYF
size: few
V: TRBV12-3/TRBV12-4
D: .
J: TRBJ1-3

DNA: TGTGCCAGCAGCTTGGAGTTGGGGAACTCCTACAATGAGCAGTTCTTC
CDR3: CASSLELGNSYNEQFF
size: .
V: TRBV5-8
D: .
J: TRBJ2-1

DNA: TGTGCCAGCAGTTACGACGGACAGGGGGGTTCTGAAGCTTTCTTT
CDR3: CASSYDGQGGSEAFF
size: .
V: TRBV6-5
D: TRBD1
J: TRBJ1-1

DNA: TGTGCCACCAGCGCCAGGCAGGAGAATGGCTACACCTTC
CDR3: CATSARQENGYTF
size: .
V: TRBV10-3
D: .
J: TRBJ1-2

DNA: TGCAGCGCCGCGACCCTGACAGGGAAGAACACTGAAGCTTTCTTT
CDR3: CSAATLTGKNTEAFF
size: few
V: TRBV29-1
D: TRBD1
J: TRBJ1-1